This T cell receptor (beta chain) stems from a study of blood T cell repertoires in COVID-19. Measured with immunoSEQ multiplex PCR; TCRdb has only the in-frame clones, and not every one. In the table there are about 150,000 clones, about 85% of which are singletons. V was clipped by 4 bases and J by 5 bases, with 14 bases between them. CDR3 length: 14 amino acids. CDR1 is MGHRA and CDR2 is YSYEKL in the germline V gene. The chain recombines TRBV4-1 with TRBJ2-5; D is possibly TRBD2 (6 bases). The clonotype comes from a woman aged 60 to 75 with COVID-19, enrolled during active disease. Sequenced: peripheral blood. In DNA form, the CDR3 reads TGCGCCAGCAGCCCAGAAGCGGGTGGGGAGACCCAGTACTTC. This translates into CASSPEAGGETQYF.